The entry below describes one T cell receptor (beta chain). Its specificity is not known. These data belong to a study of OX40 agonist ivuxolimab in advanced cancers. Study-wide background: Participants could have had prior anti-PD-1, anti-PD-L1 or anti-CTLA-4 therapy, and less than 45% had some. Study-wide findings and caveats: The authors also found low normalized T-cell clonal expansion in some nonresponders. The CD4+ and CD8+ T cells in the blood had expanded clonally by week 6 at 0.1 to 3.0 mg/kg.

Produced via immunoSEQ multiplex PCR; TCRdb's table is partial and in-frame only. The table lists under 60,000 clones, nearly 85% of them singletons. Germline CDR1 SGHRS, CDR2 YFSETQ. Trimming took 0 bases from V and 4 from J, leaving 5 bases between them. The CDR3 runs 13 residues. This chain connects TRBV5-1 to TRBJ2-1; D gene ambiguous. The sequenced sample was CD4+ or CD8+ T cells sorted from blood, obtained in a trial of the OX40 agonist ivuxolimab. The source is an adult with an advanced solid tumor such as melanoma, head and neck, liver or kidney cancer. The CDR3 bases are TGCGCCAGCAGCTTGGTCGCGTACAATGAGCAGTTCTTC. This sequence encodes CASSLVAYNEQFF.